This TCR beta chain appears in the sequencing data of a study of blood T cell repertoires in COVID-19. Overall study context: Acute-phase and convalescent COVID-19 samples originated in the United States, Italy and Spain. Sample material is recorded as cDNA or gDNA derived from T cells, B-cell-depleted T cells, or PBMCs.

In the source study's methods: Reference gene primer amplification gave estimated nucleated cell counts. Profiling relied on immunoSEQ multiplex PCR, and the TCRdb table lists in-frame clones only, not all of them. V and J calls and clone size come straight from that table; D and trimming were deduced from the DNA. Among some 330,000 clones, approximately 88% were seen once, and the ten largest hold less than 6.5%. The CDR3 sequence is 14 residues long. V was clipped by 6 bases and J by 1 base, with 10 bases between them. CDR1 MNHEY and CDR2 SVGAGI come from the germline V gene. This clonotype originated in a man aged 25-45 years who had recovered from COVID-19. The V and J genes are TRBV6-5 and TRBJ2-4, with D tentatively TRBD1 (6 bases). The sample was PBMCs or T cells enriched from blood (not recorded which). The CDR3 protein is CASRTGIAKNIQYF. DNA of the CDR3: TGTGCCAGCAGAACAGGGATTGCCAAAAACATTCAGTACTTC.